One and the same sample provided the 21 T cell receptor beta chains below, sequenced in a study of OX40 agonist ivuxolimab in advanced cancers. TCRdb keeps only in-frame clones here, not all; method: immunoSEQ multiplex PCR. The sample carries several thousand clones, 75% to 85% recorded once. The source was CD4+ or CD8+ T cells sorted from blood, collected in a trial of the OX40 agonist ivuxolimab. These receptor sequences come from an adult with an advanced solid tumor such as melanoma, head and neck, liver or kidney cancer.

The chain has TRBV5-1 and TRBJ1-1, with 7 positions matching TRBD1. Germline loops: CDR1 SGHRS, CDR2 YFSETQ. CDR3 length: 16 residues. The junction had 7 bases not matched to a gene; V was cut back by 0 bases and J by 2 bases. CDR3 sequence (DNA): TGCGCCAGCAGCTTGGACGGGCCAGGGGGAAACACTGAAGCTTTCTTT. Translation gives CASSLDGPGGNTEAFF.

The CDR3 protein is CASSPPGPTPYEQYF. Written as DNA, the CDR3 is TGTGCCAGCAGCCCCCCGGGACCGACCCCCTACGAGCAGTACTTC. This chain uses TRBV5-4 with TRBJ2-7, with D perhaps matching TRBD1 or TRBD2 (5 bases each). The CDR3 extends over 15 amino acids. Per the germline V gene, CDR1 is SGHNT and CDR2 is YYREEE (reference sequence). Trimming removed 4 bases at V and 2 bases at J, with 16 bases between.

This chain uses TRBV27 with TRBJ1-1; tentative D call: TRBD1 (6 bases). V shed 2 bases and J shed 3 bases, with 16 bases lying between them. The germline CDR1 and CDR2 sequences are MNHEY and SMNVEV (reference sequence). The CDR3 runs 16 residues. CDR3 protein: CASSLGFGGADTEAFF. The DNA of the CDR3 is TGTGCCAGCAGTTTAGGTTTTGGGGGGGCCGACACTGAAGCTTTCTTT.

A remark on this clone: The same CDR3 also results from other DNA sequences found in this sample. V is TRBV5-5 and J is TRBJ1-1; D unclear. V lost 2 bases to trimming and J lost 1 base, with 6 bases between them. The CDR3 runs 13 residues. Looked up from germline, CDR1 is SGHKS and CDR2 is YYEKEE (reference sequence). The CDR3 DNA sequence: TGTGCCAGCAGCTTATGGGAGAACACTGAAGCTTTCTTT. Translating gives CASSLWENTEAFF. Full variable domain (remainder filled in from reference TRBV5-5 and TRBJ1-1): DAGVTQSPTHLIKTRGQQVTLRCSPISGHKSVSWYQQVLGQGPQFIFQYYEKEERGRGNFPDRFSARQFPNYSSELNVNALLLGDSALYLCASSLWENTEAFFGQGTRLTVV.

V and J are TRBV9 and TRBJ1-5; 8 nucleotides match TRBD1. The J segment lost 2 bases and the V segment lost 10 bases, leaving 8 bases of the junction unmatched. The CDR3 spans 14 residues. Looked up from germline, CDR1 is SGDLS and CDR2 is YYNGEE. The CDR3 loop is CAVTGGSGNQPQHF. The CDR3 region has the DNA TGTGCCGTCACAGGGGGATCGGGCAATCAGCCCCAGCATTTT.

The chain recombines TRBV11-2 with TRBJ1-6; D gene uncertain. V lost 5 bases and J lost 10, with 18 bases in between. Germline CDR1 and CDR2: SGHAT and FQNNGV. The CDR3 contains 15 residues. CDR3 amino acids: CASSTTNLVGSPLHF. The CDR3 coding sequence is TGTGCCAGCAGCACTACCAACCTGGTCGGGTCACCCCTCCACTTT. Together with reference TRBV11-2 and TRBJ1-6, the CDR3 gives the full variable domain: EAGVAQSPRYKIIEKRQSVAFWCNPISGHATLYWYQQILGQGPKLLIQFQNNGVVDDSQLPKDRFSAERLKGVDSTLKIQPAKLEDSAVYLCASSTTNLVGSPLHFGNGTRLTVT.

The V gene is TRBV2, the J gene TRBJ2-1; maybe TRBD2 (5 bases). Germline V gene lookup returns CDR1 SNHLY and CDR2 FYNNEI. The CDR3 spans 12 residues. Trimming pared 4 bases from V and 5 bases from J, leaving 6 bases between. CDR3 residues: CASSAGNNEQFF. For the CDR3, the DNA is TGTGCCAGCAGTGCCGGGAACAATGAGCAGTTCTTC. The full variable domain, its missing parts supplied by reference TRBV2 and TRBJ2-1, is EPEVTQTPSHQVTQMGQEVILRCVPISNHLYFYWYRQILGQKVEFLVSFYNNEISEKSEIFDDQFSVERPDGSNFTLKIRSTKLEDSAMYFCASSAGNNEQFFGPGTRLTVL.

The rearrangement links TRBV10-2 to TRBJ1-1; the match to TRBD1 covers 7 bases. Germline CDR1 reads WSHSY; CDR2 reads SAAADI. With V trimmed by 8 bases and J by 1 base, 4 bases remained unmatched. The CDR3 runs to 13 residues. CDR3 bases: TGCGCCAGCGCTACAGGGGAGAACACTGAAGCTTTCTTT. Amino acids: CASATGENTEAFF.

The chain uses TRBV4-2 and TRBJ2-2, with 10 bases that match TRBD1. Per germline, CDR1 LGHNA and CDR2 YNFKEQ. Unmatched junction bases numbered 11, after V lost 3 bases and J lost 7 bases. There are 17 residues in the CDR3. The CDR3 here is CASSQETGTGVVGELFF. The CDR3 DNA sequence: TGTGCCAGCAGCCAGGAGACCGGGACAGGGGTCGTCGGGGAGCTGTTTTTT.

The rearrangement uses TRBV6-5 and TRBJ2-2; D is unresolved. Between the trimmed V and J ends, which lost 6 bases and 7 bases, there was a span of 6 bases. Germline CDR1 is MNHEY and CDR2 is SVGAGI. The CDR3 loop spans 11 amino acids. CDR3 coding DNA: TGTGCCAGCAGACGTCACGGGGAGCTGTTTTTT. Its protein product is CASRRHGELFF.

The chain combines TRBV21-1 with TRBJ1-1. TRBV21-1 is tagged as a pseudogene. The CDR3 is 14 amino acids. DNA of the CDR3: TGTGCCAGCAGCAAAGGGGGTCGATACACTGAAGCTTTCTTT. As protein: CASSKGGRYTEAFF.

DNA of the CDR3: TGTGCCAGTAGTTTGGAATGGGGGTACGGTGAAGCTTTCTTT. Encoded protein: CASSLEWGYGEAFF. V is TRBV19 and J is TRBJ1-1, with a tentative D call TRBD1 (5 bases). Germline V gene lookup returns CDR1 LNHDA and CDR2 SQIVND (reference sequence). This CDR3 has 14 residues. Deletions cut 5 bases from V and 7 bases from J, with 17 bases between.

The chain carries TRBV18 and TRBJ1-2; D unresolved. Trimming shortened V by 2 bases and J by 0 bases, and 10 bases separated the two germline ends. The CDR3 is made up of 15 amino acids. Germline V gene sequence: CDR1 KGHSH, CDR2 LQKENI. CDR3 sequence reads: CASSPEAAPNYGYTF. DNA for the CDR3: TGTGCCAGCTCACCAGAGGCAGCTCCTAACTATGGCTACACCTTC.

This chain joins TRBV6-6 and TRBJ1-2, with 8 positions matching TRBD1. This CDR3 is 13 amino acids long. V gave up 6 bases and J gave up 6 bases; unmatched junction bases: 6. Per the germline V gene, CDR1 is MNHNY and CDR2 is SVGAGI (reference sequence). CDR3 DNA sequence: TGTGCCAGCAGCTGGACAGGGAAGGATGGCTACACCTTC. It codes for CASSWTGKDGYTF.

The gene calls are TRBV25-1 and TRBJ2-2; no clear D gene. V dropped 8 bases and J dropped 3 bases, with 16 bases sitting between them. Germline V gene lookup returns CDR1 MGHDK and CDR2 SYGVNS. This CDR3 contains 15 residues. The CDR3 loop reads CASARSAQDTGELFF. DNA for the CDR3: TGTGCCAGCGCGCGGTCAGCGCAAGACACCGGGGAGCTGTTTTTT.

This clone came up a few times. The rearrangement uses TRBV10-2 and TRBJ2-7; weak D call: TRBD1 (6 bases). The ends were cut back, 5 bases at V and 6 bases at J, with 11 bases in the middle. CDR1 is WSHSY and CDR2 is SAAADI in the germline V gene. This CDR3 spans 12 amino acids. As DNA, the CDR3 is TGCGCCAGCAGTACAGGGTCATTCGAGCAGTACTTC. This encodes CASSTGSFEQYF.

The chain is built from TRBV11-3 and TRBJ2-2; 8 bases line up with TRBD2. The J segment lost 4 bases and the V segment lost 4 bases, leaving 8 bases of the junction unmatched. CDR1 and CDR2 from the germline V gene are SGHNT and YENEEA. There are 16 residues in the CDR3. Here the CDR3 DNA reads TGTGCCAGCAGCTACCCGAGCGGGGGAGCCACCGGGGAGCTGTTTTTT. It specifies CASSYPSGGATGELFF.

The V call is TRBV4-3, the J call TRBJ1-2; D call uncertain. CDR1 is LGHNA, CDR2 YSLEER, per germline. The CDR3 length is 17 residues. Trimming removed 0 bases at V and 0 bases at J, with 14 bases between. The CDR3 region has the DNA TGCGCCAGCAGCCAAGACCCGCGGCTCCCGGCTAACTATGGCTACACCTTC. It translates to CASSQDPRLPANYGYTF.

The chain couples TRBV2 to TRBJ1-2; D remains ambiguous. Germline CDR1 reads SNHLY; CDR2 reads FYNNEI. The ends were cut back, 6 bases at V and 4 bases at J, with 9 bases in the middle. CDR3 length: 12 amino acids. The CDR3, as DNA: TGTGCCAGCAGGGAGCCGACCTATGGCTACACCTTC. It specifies CASREPTYGYTF.

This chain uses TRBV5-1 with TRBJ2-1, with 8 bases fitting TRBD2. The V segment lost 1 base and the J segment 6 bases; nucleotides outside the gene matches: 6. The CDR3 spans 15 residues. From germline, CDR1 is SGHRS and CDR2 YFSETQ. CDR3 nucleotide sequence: TGCGCCAGCAGCTTGACTAGCGGAGGTGGCAATGAGCAGTTCTTC. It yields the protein CASSLTSGGGNEQFF.

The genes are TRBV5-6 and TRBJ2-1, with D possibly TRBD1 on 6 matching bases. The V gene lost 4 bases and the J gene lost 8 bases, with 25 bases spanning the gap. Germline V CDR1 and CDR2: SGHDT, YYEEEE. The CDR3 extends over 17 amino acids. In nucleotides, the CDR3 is TGTGCCAGCAGCCTCATGGGGGCGCTTTTCGTTTCCGATGAGCAGTTCTTC. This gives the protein CASSLMGALFVSDEQFF.